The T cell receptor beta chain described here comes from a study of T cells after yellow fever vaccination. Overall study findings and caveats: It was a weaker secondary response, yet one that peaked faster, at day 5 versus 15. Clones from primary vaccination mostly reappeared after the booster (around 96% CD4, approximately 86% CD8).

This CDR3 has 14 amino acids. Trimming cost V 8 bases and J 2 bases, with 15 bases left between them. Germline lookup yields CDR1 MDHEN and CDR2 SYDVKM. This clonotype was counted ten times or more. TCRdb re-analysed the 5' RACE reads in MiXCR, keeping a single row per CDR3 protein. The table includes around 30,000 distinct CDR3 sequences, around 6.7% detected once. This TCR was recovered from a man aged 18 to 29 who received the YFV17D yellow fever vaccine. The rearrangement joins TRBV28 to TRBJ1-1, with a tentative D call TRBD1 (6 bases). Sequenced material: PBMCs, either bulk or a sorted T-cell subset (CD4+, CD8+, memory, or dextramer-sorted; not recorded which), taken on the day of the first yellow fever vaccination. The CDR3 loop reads CASGFPDRNTEAFF. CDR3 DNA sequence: TGTGCCAGCGGATTCCCGGACAGAAACACTGAAGCTTTCTTT.